A selection of T cell receptor beta chains follows, all from one sample in a study of cytomegalovirus exposure and HLA in healthy donors. The data were produced by immunoSEQ multiplex PCR, yet TCRdb's version contains in-frame clones alone and is incomplete. This sample carries approximately 150,000 clones, around four fifths of them seen once, and the ten largest clones take 7.4%. Source material: PBMCs. The receptors derive from a male donor in good health and CMV-seropositive. CDR3s leave out the opening cysteine and the closing phenylalanine or tryptophan. Clone sizes are given selectively: once, few, many, or a class where the clone is expanded.

CDR3aa	v_gene	abundance
ASSYSTGQETQY	TRBV6-5	.
ASSPRTGAKNTEAF	TRBV7-9	.
ASSLVGADTGELF	TRBV9	.
ASSELSGPGTGEKLF	TRBV2	.
ASSSLGLAEIRTDTQY	TRBV27	.
ASSPRDRAITEAF	TRBV7-8	.
ASSLELAGSDTQY	TRBV5-4	.
ATNPAYNEQF	TRBV9	.
ASRQGWNTEAF	TRBV5-1	few
ASSSGTNTEAF	TRBV7-9	few
ASSPYAGGNEPQH	TRBV27	.
ASSVGGASGGLLSTDTQY	TRBV9	.
ASGEQVSEVTF	TRBV6-5	once
SVERENYGYT	TRBV29-1	.
ASRDRVGTEAF	TRBV6-1	.
ASSAGFGRSYEQY	TRBV6-5	.
ASSTQRGEQF	TRBV5-4	.